The 9 T cell receptor beta chains below come from one sample, sequenced in a study of blood T cell repertoires in COVID-19. Sequencing was performed with immunoSEQ multiplex PCR; in TCRdb, only in-frame clones are kept and a portion is missing. This table has tens of thousands of clones, approximately 84% appearing once. Sequencing used peripheral blood. These receptors all stem from a man aged 50-60 years with active COVID-19.

CDR3 region: CASSLGTGISGYGYTF. The CDR3 DNA sequence: TGTGCCAGCAGCCTTGGGACAGGGATTTCGGGTTACGGCTACACCTTC. The chain links TRBV14 to TRBJ1-2; 9 bases are shared with TRBD1. Germline CDR1 is SGHDN and CDR2 is FVKESK. The length of the CDR3 is 16 residues. Germline trimming cut 4 bases from V and 8 bases from J; bases unmatched to any gene: 14.

V usage is TRBV19 and J usage is TRBJ1-2; D may be TRBD1 (5 bases). The CDR3 has 13 amino acids. The germline V and J ends were trimmed by 3 bases and 3 bases, with 8 bases remaining between them. Germline V gene data show CDR1 as LNHDA and CDR2 as SQIVND (reference sequence). The CDR3 sequence is CASSMRGDYGYTF. The CDR3 coding sequence is TGTGCCAGTAGTATGCGGGGGGACTATGGCTACACCTTC.

The J gene is TRBJ2-3, the V gene TRBV5-1; D gene uncertain. V was trimmed by 0 bases and J by 8 bases, leaving 7 bases between them. The CDR3 totals 12 residues. Per germline, CDR1 SGHRS and CDR2 YFSETQ. Here the CDR3 reads CASSLVPGTQYF. The CDR3 DNA reads as TGCGCCAGCAGCTTGGTCCCGGGTACGCAGTATTTT.

The V and J genes are TRBV19 and TRBJ1-6; maybe TRBD1 (6 bases). The CDR3 loop spans 16 amino acids. Per germline, CDR1 LNHDA and CDR2 SQIVND (reference sequence). Trimming pared 2 bases from V and 13 bases from J, leaving 21 bases between. CDR3 bases: TGTGCCAGTAGTATACGGCTATGGGACATAATCTTCCCCCTCCACTTT. Translating it yields CASSIRLWDIIFPLHF. The full variable domain, rest sourced from reference TRBV19 and TRBJ1-6, is DGGITQSPKYLFRKEGQNVTLSCEQNLNHDAMYWYRQDPGQGLRLIYYSQIVNDFQKGDIAEGYSVSREKKESFPLTVTSAQKNPTAFYLCASSIRLWDIIFPLHFGNGTRLTVT.

Relative to its sample, this clone is medium-sized. The chain recombines TRBV13 with TRBJ1-1; D remains unclear. This CDR3 is 12 amino acids long. Per the germline V gene, CDR1 is PRHDT and CDR2 is FYEKMQ (reference sequence). Trimming pared 6 bases from V and 1 base from J, leaving 6 bases between. The CDR3 nucleotides read TGTGCCAGCAGGTACACGAACACTGAAGCTTTCTTT. It is translated as CASRYTNTEAFF.

This clone has just a few counts. This sequence joins TRBV7-2 and TRBJ2-5; TRBD1 agrees at 12 bases. Looked up from germline, CDR1 is SGHTA and CDR2 is FQGNSA. This CDR3 spans 16 amino acids. The trim removed 1 base at V and 5 bases at J, leaving 5 bases unmatched. The DNA for the CDR3 is TGTGCCAGCAGCTTAGTAGGGACAGGGGGCTATGAGACCCAGTACTTC. This gives the protein CASSLVGTGGYETQYF.

This clone has just a few counts. This chain connects TRBV6-5 to TRBJ2-1; 11 bases align to TRBD1. Germline-derived CDR1 and CDR2 are MNHEY and SVGAGI. V trimming: 6 bases; J trimming: 8 bases; junction bases outside the gene matches: 9. The CDR3 spans 15 residues. In nucleotides, the CDR3 is TGTGCCAGCAGGCCCGGGACAGGGGGAGTTTATGAGCAGTTCTTC. As protein: CASRPGTGGVYEQFF.

This clone came up once. This chain uses TRBV6-5 with TRBJ1-5; unclear D gene. The V gene's germline CDR1 is MNHEY and CDR2 SVGAGI. V dropped 7 bases and J dropped 0 bases, with 13 bases sitting between them. The CDR3 loop spans 15 amino acids. This CDR3 reads CASTNMRGSNQPQHF. In DNA, the CDR3 is TGTGCCAGCACCAACATGAGAGGTAGCAATCAGCCCCAGCATTTT.

The J gene is TRBJ2-5, the V gene TRBV11-2, with 12 bases that match TRBD1. The length of the CDR3 is 15 residues. Germline CDR1 SGHAT, CDR2 FQNNGV. Unmatched junction bases numbered 3, after V lost 5 bases and J lost 2 bases. CDR3 protein: CASSPGQGAQETQYF. CDR3 in DNA: TGTGCCAGCAGCCCGGGACAGGGGGCTCAAGAGACCCAGTACTTC.